The 14 T cell receptor beta chains reported below all come from one sample, sequenced in a study of blood T cell repertoires in COVID-19. Sequencing used immunoSEQ multiplex PCR; TCRdb keeps in-frame clones, though not all of them. The table has some 100,000 clones, about 86% seen once; the top ten hold 7% to 8.5%. Sample: peripheral blood. All receptors come from a woman in her sixties or seventies with acute or convalescent COVID-19.

The J gene is TRBJ1-1, the V gene TRBV2; 7 bases are shared with TRBD1. The germline V gene has CDR1 SNHLY and CDR2 FYNNEI. V shed 7 bases, J shed 4 bases, and the junction held 9 bases outside the gene matches. This CDR3 is 14 amino acids long. The chain's CDR3 is CASIRQGGGTEAFF. DNA for the CDR3: TGTGCCAGCATAAGACAGGGCGGAGGCACTGAAGCTTTCTTT.

This clone was counted once. CDR3: CASSLAGTGSGDTQYF. The CDR3 coding sequence is TGTGCCAGCAGCTTAGCGGGGACAGGGTCAGGAGATACGCAGTATTTT. The rearrangement links TRBV7-2 to TRBJ2-3, with TRBD1 matching 9 bases. Per germline, CDR1 SGHTA and CDR2 FQGNSA. Trimming cost V 0 bases and J 5 bases; bases outside gene matches: 6. The CDR3 has 16 amino acids.

The chain couples TRBV6-5 to TRBJ2-7; the D is unclear. The CDR3 loop spans 13 amino acids. CDR1 and CDR2 (germline): MNHEY, SVGAGI. Trimming shortened V by 4 bases and J by 2 bases, and 9 bases separated the two germline ends. The CDR3, as DNA: TGTGCCAGCAGTTTCCGGTATCCCTACGAGCAGTACTTC. Protein product: CASSFRYPYEQYF.

The V and J genes are TRBV6-6 and TRBJ2-5; unclear D gene. This CDR3 spans 16 amino acids. V lost 0 bases to trimming and J lost 1 base, with 12 bases between them. Germline CDR1 and CDR2: MNHNY and SVGAGI (reference sequence). The chain's CDR3 is CASSYSYEQLQETQYF. Written as DNA, the CDR3 is TGTGCCAGCAGTTACTCGTACGAACAGCTCCAAGAGACCCAGTACTTC.

The chain carries TRBV3-1 (or the pseudogene TRBV3-2) and TRBJ1-2; D is uncertain. This CDR3 has 16 amino acids. CDR1 and CDR2 (germline): LGHDT, YNNKEL (reference sequence). Trimming took 0 bases from V and 8 from J, leaving 19 bases between them. This chain's CDR3 is CASSQDVVPRGFGYTF. In DNA, the CDR3 is TGTGCCAGCAGCCAAGACGTTGTTCCCAGAGGCTTCGGCTACACCTTC.

The chain has TRBV30 and TRBJ1-1; no clear D gene. The V and J ends lost 3 bases and 6 bases respectively, with 17 bases between them. The CDR3 contains 14 residues. CDR1 and CDR2 (germline): GTSNPN, SVGIG (reference sequence). For the CDR3, the DNA is TGTGCCTGGAGCCCGGGCTGGGGAGGAGCTGAAGCTTTCTTT. Translating gives CAWSPGWGGAEAFF.

J is TRBJ1-6 and V is TRBV30, with D maybe TRBD1 (6 bases). V gave up 2 bases and J gave up 6 bases, with 11 bases separating them. This CDR3 is built from 14 residues. In germline, CDR1 is GTSNPN, CDR2 SVGIG (reference sequence). The CDR3 loop reads CAWSSRGFNSPLHF. CDR3 DNA sequence: TGTGCCTGGAGTTCCAGGGGATTTAATTCACCCCTCCACTTT. The entire variable domain, with the rest obtained from reference TRBV30 and TRBJ1-6, is as follows: SQTIHQWPATLVQPVGSPLSLECTVEGTSNPNLYWYRQAAGRGLQLLFYSVGIGQISSEVPQNLSASRPQDRQFILSSKKLLLSDSGFYLCAWSSRGFNSPLHFGNGTRLTVT.

This rearrangement joins TRBV19 to TRBJ2-3; D not certain. The germline V gene encodes CDR1 LNHDA and CDR2 SQIVND (reference sequence). V dropped 1 base and J dropped 1 base, with 6 bases sitting between them. CDR3 length: 14 residues. The CDR3 loop reads CASSIVRGTDTQYF. In nucleotides, the CDR3 is TGTGCCAGTAGTATAGTTCGGGGCACAGATACGCAGTATTTT.

This chain joins TRBV10-3 and TRBJ2-2; 9 bases match TRBD1. This CDR3 comprises 17 residues. V gave up 6 bases and J gave up 0 bases; unmatched junction bases: 8. Per germline, CDR1 ENHRY and CDR2 SYGVKD. The CDR3 coding sequence is TGTGCCATCAGGTCAGACAGGGGGAACGCGAACACCGGGGAGCTGTTTTTT. It encodes CAIRSDRGNANTGELFF.

This clone was detected only once. V gene TRBV10-3 combines with J gene TRBJ1-1, with 11 bases lining up with TRBD1. Trimming at V came to 2 bases and at J to 4 bases, leaving 3 bases not matched to a gene. Germline V gene data show CDR1 as ENHRY and CDR2 as SYGVKD. The length of the CDR3 is 15 residues. The CDR3 sequence is CAISEPGTGGTEAFF. The CDR3 coding sequence is TGTGCCATCAGTGAGCCTGGGACAGGGGGCACTGAAGCTTTCTTT.

The rearrangement uses TRBV3-1 (or the pseudogene TRBV3-2) and TRBJ1-2; TRBD1 might be the D (6 bases). Germline assignment: CDR1 LGHDT and CDR2 YNNKEL (reference sequence). The CDR3 contains 15 residues. V lost 2 bases, J lost 6 bases, and 16 bases lay in between. The CDR3 here is CASSQRQGSFHGYTF. In nucleotides, the CDR3 is TGTGCCAGCAGCCAACGGCAGGGGAGTTTTCATGGCTACACCTTC.

The chain recombines TRBV24-1 with TRBJ2-1, with 13 bases that match TRBD2. V dropped 3 bases and J dropped 4; count of bases not matched to a gene: 11. This CDR3 region has 19 residues. Germline V gene data show CDR1 as KGHDR and CDR2 as SFDVKD. This chain's CDR3 is CATSDPRTSGSGVYNEQFF. The CDR3 bases are TGTGCCACCAGTGATCCACGGACTAGCGGGAGTGGGGTTTACAATGAGCAGTTCTTC.

This sequence joins TRBV4-2 and TRBJ2-7, with 8 bases matching TRBD1. Germline loops: CDR1 LGHNA, CDR2 YNFKEQ. With V trimmed by 6 bases and J by 3 bases, 7 bases remained unmatched. This CDR3 has 14 residues. The CDR3 sequence: CASSGTGTSYEQYF. The CDR3 DNA is TGTGCCAGCAGTGGGACAGGAACAAGCTACGAGCAGTACTTC.

The V call is TRBV29-1, the J call TRBJ1-3, with D perhaps matching TRBD1 (5 bases). The CDR3 length is 16 residues. The V gene's germline CDR1 is SQVTM and CDR2 ANQGSEA. Trimming shortened V by 0 bases and J by 2 bases, and 14 bases separated the two germline ends. The CDR3 nucleotides are TGCAGCGTTGAAGATCGCAGGGTTGTAACTGGAAACACCATATATTTT. Its protein is CSVEDRRVVTGNTIYF.